This T cell receptor (beta chain) was profiled in a study of T cells in Graves' hyperthyroidism and ophthalmopathy. About the study: Peripheral blood collection took place at initial diagnosis, before any treatment.

Researchers defined stable Graves' hyperthyroidism as no ophthalmopathy progression within 18 months. The PBMCs had their origin in roughly 10 ml of fresh peripheral blood. Study-level results: Peripheral blood also featured most of the thyroid clonotypes expanded above 0.001.

RNA transcripts yielded amplified TCR beta CDR3 regions. RT-PCR in the first round (using the HTBI primer set) targeted the TCR CDR3. TCRdb itself ran the multiplex PCR reads through MiXCR, one entry per CDR3 protein. In the table there are 300,000 to 450,000 distinct CDR3 sequences, approximately 15% of which are singletons. Trimming stripped 5 bases from V and 5 bases from J, with 16 bases between. The CDR3 contains 15 residues. Germline V gene data show CDR1 as MNHNS and CDR2 as SASEGT. This clonotype was counted many times. The antigen remains undetermined. The chain recombines TRBV6-1 with TRBJ2-1; TRBD2 might be the D (6 bases). The TCR was taken from an older woman with Graves' hyperthyroidism. Source material: blood. The CDR3 DNA reads TGTGCCAGCAGTCGCAGCGGGTTTGGAAACAATGAGCAGTTCTTC. The encoded protein is CASSRSGFGNNEQFF.